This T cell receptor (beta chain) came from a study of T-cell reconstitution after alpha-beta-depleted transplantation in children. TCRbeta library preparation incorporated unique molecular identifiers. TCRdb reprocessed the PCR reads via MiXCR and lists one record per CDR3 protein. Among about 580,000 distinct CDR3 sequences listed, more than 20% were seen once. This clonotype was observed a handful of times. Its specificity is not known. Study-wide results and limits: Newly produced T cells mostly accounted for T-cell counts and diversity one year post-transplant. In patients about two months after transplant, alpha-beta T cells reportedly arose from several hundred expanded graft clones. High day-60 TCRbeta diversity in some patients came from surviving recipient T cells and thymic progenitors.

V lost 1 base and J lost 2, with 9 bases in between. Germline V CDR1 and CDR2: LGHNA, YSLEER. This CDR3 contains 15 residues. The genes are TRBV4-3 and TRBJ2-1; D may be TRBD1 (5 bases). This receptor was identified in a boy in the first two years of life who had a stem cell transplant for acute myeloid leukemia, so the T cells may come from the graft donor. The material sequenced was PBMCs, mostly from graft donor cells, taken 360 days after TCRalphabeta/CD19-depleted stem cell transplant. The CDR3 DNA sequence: TGCGCCAGCAGCCAAGTTCAAGGGGCCTACAATGAGCAGTTCTTC. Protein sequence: CASSQVQGAYNEQFF.